Below are 26 T cell receptor beta chains sequenced from a single sample in a study of CD8+ T cells in alopecia areata. Sequencing relied on a cDNA template that was reverse transcribed from extracted RNA. The table came from immunoSEQ multiplex PCR; TCRdb's copy has only in-frame clones and leaves some out. The sample consists of 150,000 to 200,000 clones, approximately 67% of them appearing once. Indicated treatment: oral pan-JAK inhibitor, 5-10 mg twice daily. Sequenced here: CD4+ T cells sorted from blood, sampled at roughly week 49, from a patient treated with tofacitinib. Receptors were obtained from a human donor with alopecia areata.

CDR3 sequence: CASEGGNTQYF. Written as DNA, the CDR3 is TGCGCCAGTGAGGGGGGAAATACGCAGTATTTT. The gene calls are TRBV10-2 and TRBJ2-3; D is perhaps TRBD1 or TRBD2 (6 bases each). Trimming stripped 9 bases from V and 7 bases from J, with 11 bases between. This CDR3 has 11 residues. Germline V gene sequence: CDR1 WSHSY, CDR2 SAAADI.

V and J are TRBV25-1 and TRBJ1-1; 9 nucleotides agree with TRBD1. Germline CDR1 is MGHDK and CDR2 is SYGVNS. The CDR3 totals 13 residues. The V gene end was trimmed by 8 bases and the J gene end by 5 bases; junction bases not matched to a gene: 6. CDR3 region: CASGGTGLTEAFF. CDR3 DNA sequence: TGTGCCAGCGGCGGGACAGGGTTAACTGAAGCTTTCTTT. Full variable domain (outside the CDR3, taken from reference TRBV25-1 and TRBJ1-1): EADIYQTPRYLVIGTGKKITLECSQTMGHDKMYWYQQDPGMELHLIHYSYGVNSTEKGDLSSESTVSRIRTEHFPLTLESARPSHTSQYLCASGGTGLTEAFFGQGTRLTVV.

This chain's CDR3 is CASSPTSRDSEQYF. The DNA for the CDR3 is TGTGCCAGCTCACCAACGTCCAGGGACAGCGAGCAGTACTTC. This chain uses TRBV18 with TRBJ2-7; 7 bases are a match to TRBD1. The CDR3 totals 14 residues. With 2 bases clipped from V and 6 bases from J, the junction kept 7 bases outside the gene matches. Per germline, CDR1 KGHSH and CDR2 LQKENI.

V gene TRBV11-2 combines with J gene TRBJ2-2; D remains ambiguous. The germline CDR1 and CDR2 sequences are SGHAT and FQNNGV. There are 13 residues in the CDR3. Trimming removed 1 base from V and 6 bases from J, with 6 bases in between. CDR3 coding DNA: TGTGCCAGCAGCTTAGGAGAGTCCGGGGAGCTGTTTTTT. Protein sequence: CASSLGESGELFF.

V is TRBV28 and J is TRBJ2-5, with D perhaps TRBD1 or TRBD2 (5 bases each). The V end was cut by 1 base, the J end by 2 bases, with 11 bases between. Germline V CDR1 and CDR2: MDHEN, SYDVKM. The CDR3 runs 15 residues. In nucleotides, the CDR3 is TGTGCCAGCAGTTTATCACGGGGCGTTCAAGAGACCCAGTACTTC. Translation gives CASSLSRGVQETQYF.

J is TRBJ2-7 and V is TRBV29-1; D may be TRBD1 (5 bases). Germline loops: CDR1 SQVTM, CDR2 ANQGSEA. V lost 8 bases and J 4 bases, leaving 12 bases between the germline ends. This CDR3 region has 11 residues. The CDR3, as DNA: TGCAGCTATGAAGGGGAATACGAGCAGTACTTC. Residues: CSYEGEYEQYF.

This clone showed up just a few times. The rearrangement joins TRBV23-1 to TRBJ2-3, with a tentative D call TRBD2 (6 bases). TRBV23-1 carries the ORF label, with uncertain function. The length of the CDR3 is 18 residues. V lost 0 bases and J lost 1, with 17 bases in between. CDR3 in amino acids: CASSQSLRGWRGTDTQYF. Written as DNA, the CDR3 is TGCGCCAGCAGTCAATCGCTGAGGGGCTGGAGGGGCACAGATACGCAGTATTTT.

This chain uses TRBV5-6 with TRBJ1-2, with 7 bases identical to TRBD1. The length of the CDR3 is 15 residues. Germline-derived CDR1 and CDR2 are SGHDT and YYEEEE. V lost 4 bases to trimming and J lost 5 bases; unmatched junction nucleotides: 11. The CDR3 is CASSPEQGSWYGYTF. Here the CDR3 DNA reads TGTGCCAGCAGCCCGGAACAGGGGAGTTGGTATGGCTACACCTTC.

The chain combines TRBV5-6 with TRBJ2-1; D tentatively reads TRBD1 or TRBD2 (5 bases each). Germline CDR1 is SGHDT and CDR2 is YYEEEE. V dropped 4 bases and J dropped 8 bases, with 16 bases sitting between them. CDR3 length: 14 amino acids. The CDR3 DNA reads as TGTGCCAGCAGCCAGGACACCCGGGGCGATGAGCAGTTCTTC. This translates into CASSQDTRGDEQFF. The variable domain in full, with the rest retrieved from reference TRBV5-6 and TRBJ2-1, is DAGVTQSPTHLIKTRGQQVTLRCSPKSGHDTVSWYQQALGQGPQFIFQYYEEEERQRGNFPDRFSGHQFPNYSSELNVNALLLGDSALYLCASSQDTRGDEQFFGPGTRLTVL.

This chain links TRBV29-1 with TRBJ1-1; 7 bases are shared with TRBD1. The junction had 5 bases not matched to a gene; V was cut back by 6 bases and J by 4 bases. The CDR3 has 12 amino acids. CDR1 and CDR2 (germline): SQVTM, ANQGSEA. The CDR3 DNA reads TGCAGCGTCTTTACAGGGGCCACTGAAGCTTTCTTT. It encodes CSVFTGATEAFF.

The chain uses TRBV2 and TRBJ2-5; TRBD2 agrees at 9 bases. The CDR3 length is 15 residues. Per the germline V gene, CDR1 is SNHLY and CDR2 is FYNNEI. V shed 1 base and J 4 bases; nucleotides not matched to a gene: 4. The CDR3 nucleotides read TGTGCCAGCAGTGAAGGCGGGGGGGCAGGAGAGACCCAGTACTTC. Amino acids: CASSEGGGAGETQYF.

The V gene is TRBV30, the J gene TRBJ2-1; no reliable D call. Trimming pared 0 bases from V and 3 bases from J, leaving 9 bases between. Germline CDR1 and CDR2: GTSNPN and SVGIG (reference sequence). CDR3 length equals 14 residues. The CDR3 here is CAWSVGILYNEQFF. The CDR3 nucleotides read TGTGCCTGGAGTGTAGGGATACTCTACAATGAGCAGTTCTTC.

The V and J genes are TRBV4-3 and TRBJ2-7; the match to TRBD1 covers 10 bases. The ends lost 4 bases at V and 5 bases at J; junction bases unmatched: 5. Germline CDR1 is LGHNA and CDR2 is YSLEER. This CDR3 is 14 amino acids long. The CDR3, as DNA: TGCGCCAGCAGCCTTGGGACAGGGGTTAACGAGCAGTACTTC. As protein: CASSLGTGVNEQYF.

The rearrangement uses TRBV15 and TRBJ2-7; maybe TRBD1 (6 bases). With 2 bases removed from V and 6 bases from J, the gap between germline ends came to 23 bases. The CDR3 sequence is 17 residues long. The germline V gene encodes CDR1 LNHNV and CDR2 YYDKDF (reference sequence). The CDR3 sequence is CATSRYLDSSMGSEQYF. The CDR3, as DNA: TGTGCCACCAGCAGATACCTGGACAGCTCGATGGGTTCCGAGCAGTACTTC.

The chain is built from TRBV29-1 and TRBJ2-2; D might be TRBD2 (5 bases). This CDR3 comprises 13 residues. Trimming removed 3 bases from V and 4 bases from J, with 9 bases in between. From germline, CDR1 is SQVTM and CDR2 ANQGSEA. The CDR3 spells CSVDKAGTGELFF. CDR3 DNA: TGCAGCGTTGATAAGGCGGGCACCGGGGAGCTGTTTTTT.

The V gene is TRBV30, the J gene TRBJ1-2; no reliable D call. The ends were cut back, 0 bases at V and 8 bases at J, with 10 bases in the middle. This CDR3 is built from 12 residues. CDR1 and CDR2 (germline): GTSNPN, SVGIG (reference sequence). The CDR3 bases are TGTGCCTGGAGTGTAGGCAGTGGAGGCTACACCTTC. Amino acid sequence: CAWSVGSGGYTF.

V gene TRBV30 combines with J gene TRBJ1-1, with D possibly matching TRBD1 (6 bases). This CDR3 comprises 16 residues. The germline V gene has CDR1 GTSNPN and CDR2 SVGIG (reference sequence). V was shortened by 0 bases and J by 4 bases, with 18 bases between the two germline ends. The CDR3 here is CAWSVKGGQSSTEAFF. In DNA, the CDR3 is TGTGCCTGGAGTGTAAAGGGAGGACAGTCATCCACTGAAGCTTTCTTT. Complete variable domain (other parts from reference TRBV30 and TRBJ1-1): SQTIHQWPATLVQPVGSPLSLECTVEGTSNPNLYWYRQAAGRGLQLLFYSVGIGQISSEVPQNLSASRPQDRQFILSSKKLLLSDSGFYLCAWSVKGGQSSTEAFFGQGTRLTVV.

The chain recombines TRBV9 with TRBJ1-2; D is undetermined. Trimming took 3 bases from V and 6 from J, leaving 9 bases between them. The germline CDR1 and CDR2 sequences are SGDLS and YYNGEE. This CDR3 is built from 12 residues. The CDR3 region is CASSAPPDGYTF. Written as DNA, the CDR3 is TGTGCCAGCAGCGCCCCGCCAGATGGCTACACCTTC.

The chain links TRBV10-3 to TRBJ2-1; D might be TRBD1 (5 bases). The V and J ends lost 4 bases and 4 bases respectively, with 17 bases between them. The CDR3 runs to 16 residues. Germline loops: CDR1 ENHRY, CDR2 SYGVKD. CDR3 nucleotides: TGTGCCATCAGTGGCTCGCAGGGCCCAATTTACAATGAGCAGTTCTTC. It is translated as CAISGSQGPIYNEQFF.

The chain combines TRBV7-6 with TRBJ2-7; D is perhaps TRBD1 (5 bases). This CDR3 has 14 amino acids. With 1 base removed from V and 3 bases from J, the gap between germline ends came to 10 bases. Germline assignment: CDR1 SGHVS and CDR2 FNYEAQ. The CDR3 DNA is TGTGCCAGCAGCTTAGTTGTGGGGCTCTACGAGCAGTACTTC. As protein: CASSLVVGLYEQYF.

The J gene is TRBJ2-5, the V gene TRBV9, with TRBD1 matching over 7 bases. The ends lost 4 bases at V and 1 base at J; junction bases unmatched: 10. The V gene's germline CDR1 is SGDLS and CDR2 YYNGEE. CDR3 length: 16 amino acids. CDR3 region: CASSSSRTGLQETQYF. CDR3 nucleotide sequence: TGTGCCAGCAGCTCATCTAGGACAGGACTCCAAGAGACCCAGTACTTC.

In DNA form, the CDR3 reads TGCAGCGTTGATAGGACAGGCCTGAACACTGAAGCTTTCTTT. Protein product: CSVDRTGLNTEAFF. The chain joins TRBV29-1 to TRBJ1-1; 7 bases map to TRBD1. In germline, CDR1 is SQVTM, CDR2 ANQGSEA. The CDR3 runs 14 residues. Trimming removed 3 bases from V and 0 bases from J; junction bases left unmatched: 4.

The sample holds a few counts of this clone. The chain couples TRBV5-1 to TRBJ2-7; TRBD2 aligns across 13 bases. Losses at the gene ends were 4 bases for V and 6 bases for J; bases not matched to a gene: 7. Germline CDR1 reads SGHRS; CDR2 reads YFSETQ. The CDR3 spans 15 residues. The CDR3 here is CASSPGTSGVGEQYF. CDR3 sequence (DNA): TGCGCCAGCAGCCCCGGGACTAGCGGGGTCGGCGAGCAGTACTTC.

The J gene is TRBJ1-1, the V gene TRBV29-1; D unclear. This CDR3 comprises 13 residues. Per the germline V gene, CDR1 is SQVTM and CDR2 is ANQGSEA. V lost 7 bases and J 0 bases, leaving 12 bases between the germline ends. CDR3 coding DNA: TGCAGCGCCACACAGAACATGAACACTGAAGCTTTCTTT. This codes for CSATQNMNTEAFF.

The genes are TRBV30 and TRBJ1-6, with 7 positions matching TRBD1. Trimming at V came to 5 bases and at J to 7 bases, leaving 5 bases not matched to a gene. The germline V gene encodes CDR1 GTSNPN and CDR2 SVGIG (reference sequence). This CDR3 has 13 amino acids. This CDR3 is CAWGTGDNSPLHF. CDR3 in DNA: TGTGCCTGGGGTACAGGGGACAATTCACCCCTCCACTTT.

V usage is TRBV29-1 and J usage is TRBJ2-3; 7 bases are shared with TRBD2. J was trimmed by 4 bases and V by 4 bases; bases with no gene match: 8. CDR1 is SQVTM and CDR2 is ANQGSEA in the germline V gene. The CDR3 consists of 14 residues. The CDR3 loop reads CSVVVGGTADTQYF. As DNA, the CDR3 is TGCAGCGTTGTCGTCGGGGGGACTGCAGATACGCAGTATTTT.